This paragraph covers one T cell receptor (beta chain) sequence. Its antigen is as yet unknown. This entry comes from a study of cytomegalovirus exposure and HLA in healthy donors. The wider study: Earlier findings included some 120 million unique TCR beta sequences obtained from about 179 million T cells.

The PCR was carried out with 60 Vbeta primers and 13 Jbeta primers. Original processing methods: Later work found roughly 80 million unique TCR beta chains, with about 10 million shared. Repertoires were generated with immunoSEQ multiplex PCR, while TCRdb's copy carries only in-frame clones and drops some. That table supplies the V and J calls and clone size; D and trimming were determined from the DNA. The sample holds roughly 120,000 clones, more than 65% seen once. Notes on the study in general: Later work associated around 18,000 TCR beta sequences with HLA alleles at 0.05 false discovery rate.

Sample: PBMCs. The TCR originated in a woman aged 18 to 35 in good health and CMV-seropositive.

This chain's CDR3 is CASGNRAGDYEQYF. The CDR3 DNA reads TGTGCTAGTGGTAACAGAGCGGGGGACTACGAGCAGTACTTC. The V and J genes are TRBV12-5 and TRBJ2-7; 8 bases fit TRBD2. The V and J ends lost 5 bases and 3 bases, in that order; junction bases with no gene match: 6. The CDR3 totals 14 residues. CDR1 is LGHNT and CDR2 is FRNRAP in the germline V gene. The entire variable domain, with the rest obtained from reference TRBV12-5 and TRBJ2-7, is as follows: DARVTQTPRHKVTEMGQEVTMRCQPILGHNTVFWYRQTMMQGLELLAYFRNRAPLDDSGMPKDRFSAEMPDATLATLKIQPSEPRDSAVYFCASGNRAGDYEQYFGPGTRLTVT.